The next 8 T cell receptor beta chains were all read from a single sample in a study of early T cells in non-severe SARS-CoV-2 infection. TCRdb redid the calling of the 5' RACE reads with MiXCR, one entry per CDR3 protein. The table lists 25,000 to 30,000 distinct CDR3 sequences, around 4.2% of them singletons. The sequencing input was whole blood. The source is an adult who was a healthcare worker with PCR-confirmed SARS-CoV-2 infection or an uninfected control (not recorded which).

The V and J genes are TRBV20-1 and TRBJ1-6, with a weak D call TRBD1 (6 bases). V dropped 3 bases and J dropped 8 bases, with 14 bases sitting between them. Per germline, CDR1 DFQATT and CDR2 SNEGSKA (reference sequence). This CDR3 comprises 14 residues. The CDR3 region is CSASPAGVDSPLHF. In DNA form, the CDR3 reads TGCAGTGCTAGCCCGGCAGGGGTCGATTCACCCCTCCACTTT.

This clonotype was observed at least ten times. The chain is built from TRBV18 and TRBJ1-1; D is ambiguous. Per the germline V gene, CDR1 is KGHSH and CDR2 is LQKENI. The CDR3 has 14 amino acids. V dropped 5 bases and J dropped 3 bases, with 13 bases sitting between them. DNA of the CDR3: TGTGCCAGCTCAGACTCCGCCGTTGACACTGAAGCTTTCTTT. This codes for CASSDSAVDTEAFF.

This clonotype was seen at least ten times. This chain links TRBV15 with TRBJ2-2; TRBD2 agrees at 12 bases. Trimming at V came to 1 base and at J to 6 bases, leaving 6 bases not matched to a gene. Germline assignment: CDR1 LNHNV and CDR2 YYDKDF (reference sequence). CDR3 size: 17 residues. The CDR3 bases are TGTGCCACCAGCAGAGGAGGGGCTAGCGGGAGGGCCGGGGAGCTGTTTTTT. It is translated as CATSRGGASGRAGELFF.

The table lists this clonotype with many counts. The chain combines TRBV5-1 with TRBJ2-1; D perhaps matches TRBD2 (5 bases). The CDR3 covers 15 residues. Germline V lookup: CDR1 SGHRS, CDR2 YFSETQ. Trimming removed 0 bases from V and 8 bases from J, with 15 bases in between. The CDR3 region has the DNA TGCGCCAGCAGCTTGGAGGGCGGAGGAAGGTATGAGCAGTTCTTC. Translating gives CASSLEGGGRYEQFF.

This clonotype was counted at least ten times. The chain has TRBV12-3 or TRBV12-4 and TRBJ2-3, with D maybe TRBD1 (5 bases). The CDR3 consists of 15 residues. Trimming took off 5 bases at V and 6 bases at J, with 18 bases between the two ends. This CDR3 is CASSPRQSQHDTQYF. CDR3 coding DNA: TGTGCCAGCAGTCCCAGACAGTCACAGCATGATACGCAGTATTTT.

This clonotype was counted many times. The chain carries TRBV18 and TRBJ1-5, with 8 nucleotides matching TRBD1. Losses at the gene ends were 3 bases for V and 3 bases for J; bases not matched to a gene: 4. This CDR3 has 15 amino acids. Germline V gene lookup returns CDR1 KGHSH and CDR2 LQKENI. This CDR3 is CASSPDRVINQPQHF. DNA of the CDR3: TGTGCCAGCTCACCGGACAGGGTGATCAATCAGCCCCAGCATTTT. The full variable domain, rest sourced from reference TRBV18 and TRBJ1-5, is NAGVMQNPRHLVRRRGQEARLRCSPMKGHSHVYWYRQLPEEGLKFMVYLQKENIIDESGMPKERFSAEFPKEGPSILRIQQVVRGDSAAYFCASSPDRVINQPQHFGDGTRLSIL.

This clonotype occurred many times. This rearrangement joins TRBV20-1 to TRBJ2-7; no clear D. The CDR3 totals 12 residues. Germline V gene lookup returns CDR1 DFQATT and CDR2 SNEGSKA (reference sequence). V was pared by 4 bases and J by 0 bases, with 7 bases between. The CDR3 coding sequence is TGCAGTGCTATTGCAGACTCCTACGAGCAGTACTTC. Protein: CSAIADSYEQYF.

This clonotype was detected a few times. This chain uses TRBV15 with TRBJ1-1; D might be TRBD1 (6 bases). Per germline, CDR1 LNHNV and CDR2 YYDKDF (reference sequence). The CDR3 contains 15 residues. Deletions cut 0 bases from V and 0 bases from J, with 8 bases between. CDR3 sequence reads: CATSRDGGMNTEAFF. Here the CDR3 DNA reads TGTGCCACCAGCAGAGACGGGGGCATGAACACTGAAGCTTTCTTT. The full variable domain, in which reference TRBV15 and TRBJ1-1 provide the parts outside the CDR3, is DAMVIQNPRYQVTQFGKPVTLSCSQTLNHNVMYWYQQKSSQAPKLLFHYYDKDFNNEADTPDNFQSRRPNTSFCFLDIRSPGLGDTAMYLCATSRDGGMNTEAFFGQGTRLTVV.